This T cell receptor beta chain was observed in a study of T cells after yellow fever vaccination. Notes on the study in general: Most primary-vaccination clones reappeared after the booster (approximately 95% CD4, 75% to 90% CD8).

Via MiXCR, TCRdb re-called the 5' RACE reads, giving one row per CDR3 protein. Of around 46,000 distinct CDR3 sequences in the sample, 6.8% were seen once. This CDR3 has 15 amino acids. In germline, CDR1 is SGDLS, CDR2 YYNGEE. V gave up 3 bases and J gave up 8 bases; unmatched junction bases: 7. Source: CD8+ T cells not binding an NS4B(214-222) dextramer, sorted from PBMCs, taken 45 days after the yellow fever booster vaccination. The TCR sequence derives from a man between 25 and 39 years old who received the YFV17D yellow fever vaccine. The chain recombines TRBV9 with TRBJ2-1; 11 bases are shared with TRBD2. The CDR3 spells CASSAGTSGGDEQFF. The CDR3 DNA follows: TGTGCCAGCAGCGCCGGGACTAGCGGAGGGGATGAGCAGTTCTTC.